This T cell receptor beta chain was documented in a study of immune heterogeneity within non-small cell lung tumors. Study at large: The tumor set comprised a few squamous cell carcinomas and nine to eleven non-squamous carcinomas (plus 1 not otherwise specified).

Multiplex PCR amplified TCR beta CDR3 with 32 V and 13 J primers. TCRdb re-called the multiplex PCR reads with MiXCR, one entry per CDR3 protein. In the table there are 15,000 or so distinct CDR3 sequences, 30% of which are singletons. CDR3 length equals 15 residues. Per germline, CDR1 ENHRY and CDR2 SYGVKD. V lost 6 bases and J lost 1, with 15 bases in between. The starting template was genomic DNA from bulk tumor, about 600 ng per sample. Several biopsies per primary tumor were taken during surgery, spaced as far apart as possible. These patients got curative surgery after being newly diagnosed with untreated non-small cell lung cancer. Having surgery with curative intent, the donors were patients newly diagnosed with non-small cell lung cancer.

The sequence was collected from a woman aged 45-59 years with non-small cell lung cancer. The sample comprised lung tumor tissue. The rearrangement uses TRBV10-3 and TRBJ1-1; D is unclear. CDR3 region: CAISVGLRQNTEAFF. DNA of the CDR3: TGTGCCATCAGCGTCGGTTTGAGACAGAACACTGAAGCTTTCTTT.